This T cell receptor beta chain was captured in a study of control samples from healthy donors and cancer patients. The CDR3 runs 15 residues. V lost 6 bases and J lost 4; bases outside the gene matches: 8. Germline V lookup: CDR1 MDHEN, CDR2 SYDVKM. The assay was immunoSEQ multiplex PCR, and TCRdb's table has in-frame clones only and misses some. The sample records around 190,000 clones, 90% to 95% being singletons. This TCR was recovered from a young man in good health. The chain has TRBV28 and TRBJ1-5; 8 bases match TRBD1. The source material was blood. Here the CDR3 DNA reads TGTGCCAGCAGCCGGACAGGGAGAGGGAATCAGCCCCAGCATTTT. Amino acids: CASSRTGRGNQPQHF.